Shown below are 17 T cell receptor beta chains from a single sample sequenced in a study of blood T cells in healthy people across ages. PCR was performed a second time for roughly 7 to 11 cycles using a sample-barcoded 5' primer and a J-beta primer mix. TCRdb re-analysed the 5' RACE reads in MiXCR, keeping a single row per CDR3 protein. The sample yields approximately 800,000 distinct CDR3 sequences, around 24% seen once. The same specimen was also included in a second study, on T cells of mothers and their children.

The sample was blood. Receptors originate from a boy aged 5-17 years in good health.

The chain uses TRBV6-2 or TRBV6-3 and TRBJ1-2; possible D gene TRBD1, 6 bases. This CDR3 spans 14 amino acids. Germline assignment: CDR1 MNHEY and CDR2 SVGEGT. V dropped 2 bases and J dropped 3 bases, with 10 bases sitting between them. Here the CDR3 DNA reads TGTGCCAGCAGTTACAGGGGGGCGGACTATGGCTACACCTTC. Encoded protein: CASSYRGADYGYTF.

The rearrangement uses TRBV6-6 and TRBJ2-7; TRBD1 matches 11 bases. Matching the DNA end better, TRBJ2-5 makes the J call doubtful. Germline CDR1 reads MNHNY; CDR2 reads SVGAGI (reference sequence). This CDR3 comprises 14 residues. CDR3 sequence: CASSGQGAKETQYF. The CDR3 DNA sequence: TGTGCCAGCAGTGGACAGGGGGCGAAGGAGACCCAGTACTTC.

This clonotype was recorded a few times. This chain joins TRBV29-1 and TRBJ1-4; D ambiguous. The CDR3 sequence is 12 residues long. V gave up 3 bases and J gave up 4 bases, with 6 bases separating them. CDR1 and CDR2 from the germline V gene are SQVTM and ANQGSEA. The CDR3 region has the DNA TGCAGCGTTGACGGAGGTAATGAAAAACTGTTTTTT. Its translation: CSVDGGNEKLFF.

The chain uses TRBV11-1 and TRBJ2-1; D might be TRBD1 or TRBD2, each matching 7 bases. The CDR3 length is 21 residues. The germline V and J ends were trimmed by 1 base and 0 bases, with 25 bases remaining between them. CDR1 is SGHAT, CDR2 FQDESV, per germline (reference sequence). The CDR3 reads CASSLGRIRGGPTSSYNEQFF. In nucleotides, the CDR3 is TGTGCCAGCAGCTTAGGACGGATCAGGGGGGGCCCCACTAGCTCCTACAATGAGCAGTTCTTC. The full variable domain, its missing parts supplied by reference TRBV11-1 and TRBJ2-1, is EAEVAQSPRYKITEKSQAVAFWCDPISGHATLYWYRQILGQGPELLVQFQDESVVDDSQLPKDRFSAERLKGVDSTLKIQPAELGDSAMYLCASSLGRIRGGPTSSYNEQFFGPGTRLTVL.

This clonotype was seen only a few times. The J gene is TRBJ2-3, the V gene TRBV7-2; 12 positions agree with TRBD2. Per the germline V gene, CDR1 is SGHTA and CDR2 is FQGNSA. The CDR3 covers 15 residues. V shed 2 bases, J shed 6 bases, and the junction held 3 bases outside the gene matches. The CDR3 sequence is CASSLSGTSGDTQYF. CDR3 DNA sequence: TGTGCCAGCAGCTTAAGTGGGACTAGCGGGGATACGCAGTATTTT.

The V gene is TRBV5-1, the J gene TRBJ2-3; D remains ambiguous. V gave up 4 bases and J gave up 4 bases, with 13 bases separating them. There are 14 residues in the CDR3. CDR1 is SGHRS, CDR2 YFSETQ, per germline. This CDR3 reads CASSVVESADTQYF. Written as DNA, the CDR3 is TGCGCCAGCAGCGTGGTGGAATCGGCAGATACGCAGTATTTT.

In this sample, this clonotype turned up a few times. J is TRBJ2-3 and V is TRBV9; D possibly matches TRBD1 or TRBD2 (6 bases each). With 0 bases removed from V and 5 bases from J, the gap between germline ends came to 13 bases. The CDR3 covers 15 residues. Germline lookup yields CDR1 SGDLS and CDR2 YYNGEE. The CDR3 bases are TGTGCCAGCAGCGTAGGACCGGGGGCAGGAGATACGCAGTATTTT. Amino acids: CASSVGPGAGDTQYF.

This clonotype was picked up a small number of times. V gene TRBV6-6 combines with J gene TRBJ1-5; D uncertain. CDR1 is MNHNY and CDR2 is SVGAGI in the germline V gene (reference sequence). Between the trimmed V and J ends, which lost 2 bases and 1 base, there was a span of 12 bases. The CDR3 consists of 16 residues. CDR3 region: CASSYDWQASNQPQHF. The CDR3 region has the DNA TGTGCCAGCAGTTACGATTGGCAGGCAAGCAATCAGCCCCAGCATTTT.

This clonotype was seen a handful of times. The chain has TRBV5-1 and TRBJ2-7; no firm D call. The germline CDR1 and CDR2 sequences are SGHRS and YFSETQ. Trimming stripped 5 bases from V and 0 bases from J, with 15 bases between. CDR3 length: 15 amino acids. Here the CDR3 reads CASSGGTTSSYEQYF. DNA of the CDR3: TGCGCCAGCAGTGGCGGAACAACGAGCTCCTACGAGCAGTACTTC.

The chain carries TRBV12-3 or TRBV12-4 and TRBJ2-1, with 7 positions matching TRBD1. The tail of the sequence fits TRBJ2-5 better, so the J call may be wrong. The CDR3 runs 14 residues. CDR3 DNA: TGTGCCAGCCCCTCGGAGACAGGGACGGAGACCCAGTACTTC. Translating it yields CASPSETGTETQYF.

This clonotype has only a few counts. V is TRBV28 and J is TRBJ1-6; a possible D gene is TRBD1 (5 bases). Germline loops: CDR1 MDHEN, CDR2 SYDVKM. Trimming removed 3 bases at V and 6 bases at J, with 15 bases between. The CDR3 length is 16 residues. The CDR3 DNA sequence: TGTGCCAGCAGTTTGATTGGGGGGGGAATTAATTCACCCCTCCACTTT. It yields the protein CASSLIGGGINSPLHF.

This clonotype has just a few counts. In DNA form, the CDR3 reads TGTGCCAGCAGCTTAGGTTTCAGTTCTGGAAACACCATATATTTT. Protein sequence: CASSLGFSSGNTIYF. V is TRBV7-9 and J is TRBJ1-3; D gene unclear. V was cut by 1 base and J by 1 base, with 8 bases left in between. CDR3 size: 15 residues. CDR1 is SEHNR and CDR2 is FQNEAQ in the germline V gene (reference sequence).

The J gene is TRBJ1-1, the V gene TRBV3-1, with D unresolved. V gave up 4 bases and J gave up 1 base, with 19 bases separating them. Germline V gives CDR1 LGHDT, CDR2 YNNKEL (reference sequence). The CDR3 runs to 17 residues. CDR3 nucleotide sequence: TGTGCCAGCAGCCCGTCGGAGAACTACCCGGGGAACACTGAAGCTTTCTTT. Translated, it gives CASSPSENYPGNTEAFF.

This clonotype has just a few counts. The chain recombines TRBV19 with TRBJ2-4; a weak D match, TRBD2 (5 bases). Trimming removed 1 base at V and 7 bases at J, with 11 bases between. Germline V gives CDR1 LNHDA, CDR2 SQIVND (reference sequence). CDR3 size: 14 residues. The CDR3 DNA reads TGTGCCAGTAGTATAGGAGGGATGGAGAACATTCAGTACTTC. Residues: CASSIGGMENIQYF.

The chain couples TRBV10-2 to TRBJ2-5, with D uncertain. The CDR3 consists of 17 residues. V lost 2 bases and J lost 2, with 18 bases in between. Looked up from germline, CDR1 is WSHSY and CDR2 is SAAADI. CDR3 nucleotide sequence: TGCGCCAGCAGTGAGCCTTTTCGTACCGGGTCACAAGAGACCCAGTACTTC. Protein product: CASSEPFRTGSQETQYF.

The J gene is TRBJ2-6, the V gene TRBV7-8, with unresolved D. Trimming took off 1 base at V and 3 bases at J, with 4 bases between the two ends. The CDR3 is 14 residues long. Germline CDR1 SGHVS, CDR2 FQNEAQ. The CDR3 DNA is TGTGCCAGCAGCTTAGGTGTTGGGGCCAACGTCCTGACTTTC. It codes for CASSLGVGANVLTF.

This chain links TRBV2 with TRBJ1-1; possibly TRBD1 for D (6 bases). The V and J ends lost 4 bases and 11 bases respectively, with 14 bases between them. The germline V gene has CDR1 SNHLY and CDR2 FYNNEI. The CDR3 contains 12 residues. CDR3 protein: CASSVQGVGAFF. The CDR3 nucleotides read TGTGCCAGCAGTGTACAGGGAGTGGGCGCTTTCTTT.